This T cell receptor beta chain stems from a study of CD8 T cells in Susac syndrome. This clonotype was seen once. An amount of RNA that ranged from about 0.45 to 1 ug was reverse transcribed with random hexamers. The CDR3 of TCR beta was amplified by immunoSEQ multiplex PCR across 54 Vbeta and 13 Jbeta. MiXCR, run by TCRdb on the immunoSEQ multiplex PCR reads, gives a single entry per CDR3 protein. The data contain roughly 180,000 distinct CDR3 sequences, about 95% of them singletons. The germline CDR1 and CDR2 sequences are MNHEY and SMNVEV (reference sequence). The V end was cut by 6 bases, the J end by 3 bases, with 17 bases between. The CDR3 has 15 residues. Through negative isolation, CD4+ and CD8+ T cells were obtained, while TEMRA cells were enriched using FACS.

The TCR comes from a human donor in good health. Source material: CD4+ T cells from PBMCs. The chain employs TRBV27 and TRBJ1-1, with a tentative D call TRBD1 (5 bases). DNA for the CDR3: TGTGCCAGCAGAACCTCCGAGCTGGGGGACACTGAAGCTTTCTTT. Its protein product is CASRTSELGDTEAFF.